This is a list of T cell receptor beta chains from one sample in a study of regulatory T cells in long-lasting Graves disease. TCRdb ran MiXCR on the multiplex PCR reads and lists one entry per CDR3 protein. The sample consists of around 230,000 distinct CDR3 sequences, approximately 20% of them appearing once. The specimen comprised peripheral blood mononuclear cells (PBMCs), sampled at new diagnosis, from a patient treated with antithyroid drugs. These receptors were collected from a female donor with Graves disease. CDR3s include the opening cysteine and the closing phenylalanine or tryptophan. Each record gives: CDR3 protein, CDR3 DNA, clone size, V gene, J gene, D gene. The D gene is left open where the match is weak. Where a row states a size, it is once, few, many or the class of an expanded clone; other rows omit it.

cdr3_aa: CASSTQGGANTGELFF
cdr3_nt: TGTGCCAGCAGTACCCAGGGAGGTGCGAACACCGGGGAGCTGTTTTTT
clone_size: NA
v_call: TRBV6-2/TRBV6-3
j_call: TRBJ2-2
d_call: NA

cdr3_aa: CASSLPTSGNVWQETQYF
cdr3_nt: TGTGCCAGCAGCTTGCCGACTAGCGGGAACGTGTGGCAAGAGACCCAGTACTTC
clone_size: many
v_call: TRBV5-4
j_call: TRBJ2-5
d_call: TRBD2

cdr3_aa: CATGGRNLAEAFF
cdr3_nt: TGTGCCACCGGGGGCCGGAACCTAGCCGAAGCTTTCTTT
clone_size: many
v_call: TRBV28
j_call: TRBJ1-1
d_call: NA

cdr3_aa: CASSTTGGGFETQYF
cdr3_nt: TGTGCCAGCAGTACGACAGGGGGTGGATTCGAGACCCAGTACTTC
clone_size: many
v_call: TRBV7-3
j_call: TRBJ2-5
d_call: TRBD1

cdr3_aa: CSAALAGDPDTQYF
cdr3_nt: TGCAGTGCGGCACTAGCGGGAGATCCAGATACGCAGTATTTT
clone_size: many
v_call: TRBV20-1
j_call: TRBJ2-3
d_call: TRBD2

cdr3_aa: CASSQVPAAHTGELFF
cdr3_nt: TGCGCCAGCAGCCAAGTCCCTGCGGCGCACACCGGGGAGCTGTTTTTT
clone_size: few
v_call: TRBV4-1
j_call: TRBJ2-2
d_call: NA

cdr3_aa: CASSLGQGGWQFF
cdr3_nt: TGTGCCAGCAGTCTCGGACAGGGCGGGTGGCAGTTCTTC
clone_size: NA
v_call: TRBV28
j_call: TRBJ2-1
d_call: TRBD1

cdr3_aa: CASSYDSGDTQYF
cdr3_nt: TGTGCCAGCAGTTACGACAGCGGCGATACGCAGTATTTT
clone_size: many
v_call: TRBV6-5
j_call: TRBJ2-3
d_call: NA

cdr3_aa: CASSKEYRGNQPQHF
cdr3_nt: TGTGCCAGCAGCAAAGAGTACAGGGGCAATCAGCCCCAGCATTTT
clone_size: many
v_call: TRBV27
j_call: TRBJ1-5
d_call: NA

cdr3_aa: CASRGTGGDTGELFF
cdr3_nt: TGTGCCAGCAGGGGGACAGGGGGAGACACCGGGGAGCTGTTTTTT
clone_size: few
v_call: TRBV12-3/TRBV12-4
j_call: TRBJ2-2
d_call: TRBD1

cdr3_aa: CASSFSINTEAFF
cdr3_nt: TGTGCCAGCAGTTTTTCGATCAACACTGAAGCTTTCTTT
clone_size: many
v_call: TRBV12-3/TRBV12-4
j_call: TRBJ1-1
d_call: NA

cdr3_aa: CASASTLGPSYEQYF
cdr3_nt: TGTGCCAGCGCCTCCACGCTCGGACCGTCCTACGAGCAGTACTTC
clone_size: many
v_call: TRBV12-3/TRBV12-4
j_call: TRBJ2-7
d_call: NA

cdr3_aa: CASSLVQGLKETQYF
cdr3_nt: TGTGCCAGCAGCTTGGTTCAGGGATTGAAAGAGACCCAGTACTTC
clone_size: NA
v_call: TRBV5-6
j_call: TRBJ2-5
d_call: NA

cdr3_aa: CASSNTKNTEAFF
cdr3_nt: TGTGCCAGTAGTAACACTAAGAACACTGAAGCTTTCTTT
clone_size: many
v_call: TRBV19
j_call: TRBJ1-1
d_call: NA

cdr3_aa: CASSLFEQGVTGELFF
cdr3_nt: TGTGCCAGCAGCTTATTCGAGCAGGGGGTGACCGGGGAGCTGTTTTTT
clone_size: NA
v_call: TRBV7-9
j_call: TRBJ2-2
d_call: TRBD1

cdr3_aa: CASSLLGGTTYNEQFF
cdr3_nt: TGTGCCAGCAGCTTGTTAGGCGGGACAACCTACAATGAGCAGTTCTTC
clone_size: few
v_call: TRBV5-4
j_call: TRBJ2-1
d_call: NA

cdr3_aa: CASSQGGRQPQHF
cdr3_nt: TGTGCCAGCAGTCAAGGGGGGCGTCAGCCCCAGCATTTT
clone_size: many
v_call: TRBV6-1
j_call: TRBJ1-5
d_call: NA

cdr3_aa: CASAAGGYTGELFF
cdr3_nt: TGCGCCAGCGCGGCAGGGGGGTACACCGGGGAGCTGTTTTTT
clone_size: many
v_call: TRBV5-1
j_call: TRBJ2-2
d_call: NA

cdr3_aa: CATSEGGRANNEQFF
cdr3_nt: TGTGCCACCAGTGAGGGCGGGAGGGCCAACAATGAGCAGTTCTTC
clone_size: many
v_call: TRBV24-1
j_call: TRBJ2-1
d_call: TRBD2

cdr3_aa: CASSLTGTSSEQFF
cdr3_nt: TGTGCTAGCAGCTTAACCGGGACTAGCAGTGAGCAGTTCTTC
clone_size: NA
v_call: TRBV7-7
j_call: TRBJ2-1
d_call: TRBD2

cdr3_aa: CASSAMPVTRRLYTF
cdr3_nt: TGCGCCAGCAGCGCCATGCCGGTGACACGCAGGCTCTACACCTTC
clone_size: many
v_call: TRBV10-1
j_call: TRBJ1-2
d_call: NA

cdr3_aa: CASSYSLPGPTGELFF
cdr3_nt: TGTGCCAGCAGTTACTCGCTACCCGGACCCACCGGGGAGCTGTTTTTT
clone_size: many
v_call: TRBV6-5
j_call: TRBJ2-2
d_call: NA

cdr3_aa: CATSDLSGSQVPETQYF
cdr3_nt: TGTGCCACCAGTGATTTGAGCGGGAGCCAAGTACCAGAGACCCAGTACTTC
clone_size: many
v_call: TRBV24-1
j_call: TRBJ2-5
d_call: TRBD2

cdr3_aa: CASSSLFGTHYNEQFF
cdr3_nt: TGTGCCAGCAGCTCCCTCTTTGGGACGCACTACAATGAGCAGTTCTTC
clone_size: many
v_call: TRBV11-2
j_call: TRBJ2-1
d_call: NA

cdr3_aa: CASSQARGDGYTF
cdr3_nt: TGTGCCAGCAGCCAAGCGCGGGGGGATGGCTACACCTTC
clone_size: many
v_call: TRBV14
j_call: TRBJ1-2
d_call: NA